This T cell receptor beta chain was recovered during a study of technical replicates of blood from several donors. Data came from immunoSEQ multiplex PCR; TCRdb stores just in-frame clones and leaves some out. The sample includes 60,000 to 85,000 clones, about 96% of them seen just once. The CDR3 is made up of 16 amino acids. V lost 0 bases and J lost 7, with 16 bases in between. CDR1 is LNHNV, CDR2 YYDKDF, per germline (reference sequence). This TCR was recovered from a human donor in good health. Sequencing used T cells isolated from PBMCs. This rearrangement joins TRBV15 to TRBJ2-1, with TRBD2 as a possible D gene (6 bases). The CDR3 is CATSRDGAGWTNEQFF. CDR3 DNA: TGTGCCACCAGCAGAGATGGGGCGGGGTGGACGAATGAGCAGTTCTTC.